This TCR beta chain is from a study of lymphopenia after photon versus proton radiotherapy (dated by TCRdb to about 2019). As for the study more broadly: The study compared the immunological effects of photon versus proton radiation therapy in patients with gastrointestinal tumors who developed high-grade lymphopenia. A cohort of 20 patients with gastrointestinal tumors who received either photon or proton therapy and subsequently developed lymphopenia was included. The goal of the study was to describe how the two radiation modalities differ in their effects on the immune system.

The CDR3 goes from the cysteine to the phenylalanine over 15 residues. Only CDR3 DNA is held: 45 bases, read in frame from base 1. From V the trimming removes 3 bases and from J it removes 2 bases, while the gene matches leave 3 bases of the junction unaccounted for. Per the germline V gene, SGHVS is the CDR1 and FNYEAQ is the CDR2. The investigation overall reported the following: The survival association was assessed only in patients who died, and the authors presented better survival with proton therapy as a possibility rather than a demonstrated result. Across the cohort, among patients who died, a greater drop in TCR diversity after the nadir was inversely correlated with overall survival time. Once the lymphocyte count had reached its nadir, the repertoires of photon-treated patients showed oligoclonal expansion, particularly of CD8+ Temra cells, and this expansion drove the decline in diversity. Relative stability during treatment was observed in proton-treated patients, whereas loss of naive T cells and TCR diversity and gain of effector/memory populations were observed in photon-treated patients.

As concerns this clone: Its target antigen remains unknown. No base qualities exist here, and no much larger clone lies one base off it.

Libraries were prepared through the immunoSEQ multiplex PCR assay. Deep sequencing of rearranged TCR beta loci, alongside multiparametric flow cytometry, was used to profile T cell repertoires. This is the immuneACCESS table as TCRdb keeps it, with only in-frame sequences that have V and J called. A part of the clones is gone; compared with another copy, unresolved V genes explain less than half, and the rest is unexplained. Here the sample has around 20,000 clones; 80% to 90% occur a single time. Over 8% of the sample is taken by the ten largest. This receptor was identified in a man aged 65-85 years with pancreatic cancer. The material was peripheral blood, obtained from a patient treated with proton-based radiotherapy. The chain is encoded by TRBV7-6 joined to TRBJ1-3; the junction holds 8 bases that match TRBD1. The CDR3 protein is CASSLTGAAGNTIYF. Here is the DNA: TGTGCCAGCAGCTTGACAGGGGCAGCTGGAAACACCATATATTTT.